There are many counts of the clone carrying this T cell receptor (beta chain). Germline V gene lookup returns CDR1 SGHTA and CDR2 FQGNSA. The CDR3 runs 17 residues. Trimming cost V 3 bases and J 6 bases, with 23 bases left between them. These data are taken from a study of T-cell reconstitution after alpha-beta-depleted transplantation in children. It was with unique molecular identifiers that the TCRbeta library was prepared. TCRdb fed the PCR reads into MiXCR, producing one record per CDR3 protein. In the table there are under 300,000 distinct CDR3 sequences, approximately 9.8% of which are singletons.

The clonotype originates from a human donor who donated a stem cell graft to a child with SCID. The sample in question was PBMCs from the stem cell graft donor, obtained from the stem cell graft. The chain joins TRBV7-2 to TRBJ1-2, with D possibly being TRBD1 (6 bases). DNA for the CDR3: TGTGCCAGCAGCTTTGGGGGGACATCGGTCGGTGTGGATGGCTACACCTTC. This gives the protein CASSFGGTSVGVDGYTF.